The clone carrying this T cell receptor beta chain was detected only a few times. Its antigen is as yet unknown. This specimen comes from a study of neoadjuvant anti-PD-1 for oral cavity cancer. Findings and limits, study-wide: TCR analyses covered only a few patients per response group.

The method was immunoSEQ multiplex PCR; TCRdb's version includes in-frame clones alone and lacks a portion of them. The sample includes over 15,000 clones, around two thirds of them seen just once. V lost 5 bases to trimming and J lost 7 bases, with 17 bases between them. Germline CDR1 and CDR2: SGHAT and FQNNGV. This CDR3 contains 15 residues. The sample was PBMCs, taken before nivolumab (anti-PD-1) treatment. The chain has TRBV11-2 and TRBJ1-4; D unresolved. The source is a person aged 35-79 years with oral cavity squamous cell carcinoma. The CDR3 region is CASSLQTQRAEKLFF. The CDR3 coding sequence is TGTGCCAGCAGCCTCCAGACCCAGCGGGCTGAAAAACTGTTTTTT.